Below are 25 T cell receptor beta chains sequenced from a single sample in a study of shared clonotypes between healthy human individuals (dated by TCRdb to 2018 to 2020). The library relied on the immunoSEQ multiplex PCR assay. Not all clones reach the TCRdb copy of this immuneACCESS table, which keeps in-frame sequences only. Checked studies attribute under half of the gap to unresolved V genes and leave the rest unexplained. Across this sample there are some 1,400,000 clones, with more than 95% seen only once. The ten largest clones represent about 1.2% of the sample. The specimen was naive CD4+ T cells sorted from blood. Read against the paper, the sample's cell subset or site label means: CD45RA+ positively selected. The receptor source for this set is a man between 25 and 39 years old in good health.

This clone was seen once. This sample includes further DNA sequences coding for the same CDR3. V gene TRBV9 combines with J gene TRBJ2-7, with 9 bases aligning to TRBD2. CDR3 length equals 16 residues. Trimming cost V 0 bases and J 3 bases; bases outside gene matches: 7. Germline V CDR1 and CDR2: SGDLS, YYNGEE. The CDR3 DNA is TGTGCCAGCAGCGTAGCTACCAGCGGGAGGCTCTACGAGCAGTACTTC. Translating gives CASSVATSGRLYEQYF.

V is TRBV27 and J is TRBJ1-5; D is unclear. Germline CDR1 and CDR2: MNHEY and SMNVEV (reference sequence). The CDR3 contains 16 residues. V was trimmed by 3 bases and J by 3 bases, leaving 15 bases between them. CDR3 bases: TGTGCCAGCAGTTTGGTGGCAGTCGGTCTCAATCAGCCCCAGCATTTT. It encodes CASSLVAVGLNQPQHF.

The V gene is TRBV15, the J gene TRBJ2-7; D remains unclear. Trimming pared 9 bases from V and 6 bases from J, leaving 21 bases between. CDR1 and CDR2 from the germline V gene are LNHNV and YYDKDF (reference sequence). The CDR3 spans 14 residues. CDR3 DNA: TGTGCCACAAGCGACCAGAGGTCGCTAATCGAGCAGTACTTC. It translates to CATSDQRSLIEQYF.

This chain uses TRBV2 with TRBJ2-5; possible D gene TRBD2, 6 bases. Per the germline V gene, CDR1 is SNHLY and CDR2 is FYNNEI. The CDR3 contains 15 residues. Trimming pared 5 bases from V and 6 bases from J, leaving 19 bases between. The CDR3 DNA reads as TGTGCCAGCAGTACTGAGGACGACCGGGGGAAGACCCAGTACTTC. Amino acids: CASSTEDDRGKTQYF.

The chain is built from TRBV5-6 and TRBJ1-2; D ambiguous. Trimming took off 3 bases at V and 4 bases at J, with 16 bases between the two ends. CDR3 length: 15 amino acids. CDR1 and CDR2 from the germline V gene are SGHDT and YYEEEE. CDR3 nucleotides: TGTGCCAGCAGCTCCCGCCCCAAGGTGGCCTATGGCTACACCTTC. Amino acids: CASSSRPKVAYGYTF.

The gene calls are TRBV6-1 and TRBJ2-7; the match to TRBD1 covers 9 bases. After removal of 4 bases from V and 4 bases from J, the junction contained 17 bases not matched to a gene. Germline V gives CDR1 MNHNS, CDR2 SASEGT. There are 18 residues in the CDR3. CDR3 nucleotides: TGTGCCAGCAGTGGGGGGACAGGGAACGGTTGGGGACATTACGAGCAGTACTTC. It translates to CASSGGTGNGWGHYEQYF.

The V and J genes are TRBV5-5 and TRBJ1-4, with 10 bases aligning to TRBD1. With V trimmed by 3 bases and J by 8 bases, 4 bases remained unmatched. The V gene's germline CDR1 is SGHKS and CDR2 YYEKEE (reference sequence). The CDR3 runs 14 residues. CDR3 sequence: CASSSGQGWEKLFF. Here the CDR3 DNA reads TGTGCCAGCAGCTCGGGACAGGGGTGGGAAAAACTGTTTTTT. Supplemented by reference TRBV5-5 and TRBJ1-4, the full variable domain reads DAGVTQSPTHLIKTRGQQVTLRCSPISGHKSVSWYQQVLGQGPQFIFQYYEKEERGRGNFPDRFSARQFPNYSSELNVNALLLGDSALYLCASSSGQGWEKLFFGSGTQLSVL.

This clone was seen once. This chain connects TRBV27 to TRBJ1-2; no clear D. Trimming took 5 bases from V and 1 from J, leaving 8 bases between them. The V gene's germline CDR1 is MNHEY and CDR2 SMNVEV (reference sequence). The CDR3 has 13 amino acids. The CDR3 DNA reads TGTGCCAGCAGTCCACAGATTAACTATGGCTACACCTTC. It encodes CASSPQINYGYTF.

This clone was recorded once. CDR3 loop: CASTVVAGGPDTQYF. In nucleotides, the CDR3 is TGTGCCAGCACCGTAGTAGCGGGAGGACCAGATACGCAGTATTTT. The rearrangement joins TRBV7-9 to TRBJ2-3; 10 bases match TRBD2. Germline assignment: CDR1 SEHNR and CDR2 FQNEAQ (reference sequence). The CDR3 has 15 amino acids. V trimming: 7 bases; J trimming: 4 bases; junction bases outside the gene matches: 8.

This chain connects TRBV5-1 to TRBJ2-1; 9 bases fit TRBD1. V dropped 4 bases and J dropped 4; count of bases not matched to a gene: 9. Germline V CDR1 and CDR2: SGHRS, YFSETQ. This CDR3 has 16 amino acids. As DNA, the CDR3 is TGCGCCAGCAGCGAAAACGCCGGGACAGGGTACAATGAGCAGTTCTTC. This gives the protein CASSENAGTGYNEQFF.

CDR3 region: CASRYGLAQSRLCNEQFF. In nucleotides, the CDR3 is TGTGCCAGCAGATACGGACTAGCGCAATCCCGTCTATGTAATGAGCAGTTCTTC. V gene TRBV6-9 combines with J gene TRBJ2-1, with 9 bases fitting TRBD2. CDR3 length: 18 amino acids. V was clipped by 6 bases and J by 7 bases; unmatched bases: 19. CDR1 MNHGY and CDR2 SVAAGI come from the germline V gene.

This clone was detected only once. The J gene is TRBJ2-5, the V gene TRBV5-1; a weak D match, TRBD2 (5 bases). Trimming removed 4 bases at V and 9 bases at J, with 10 bases between. This CDR3 comprises 11 residues. Germline CDR1 reads SGHRS; CDR2 reads YFSETQ. The chain's CDR3 is CASSQQEAQYF. Written as DNA, the CDR3 is TGCGCCAGCAGCCAGCAGGAGGCCCAGTACTTC.

V gene TRBV18 combines with J gene TRBJ2-7; D may be TRBD1 (5 bases). Deletions cut 4 bases from V and 6 bases from J, with 13 bases between. Germline V gene lookup returns CDR1 KGHSH and CDR2 LQKENI. This CDR3 is built from 13 residues. The CDR3 region has the DNA TGTGCCAGCTCACTGATGGACAACGGCGAGCAGTACTTC. As protein: CASSLMDNGEQYF.

As regards this clone: At one of its ends the junction is not consistent with the germline gene, which may arise from a read error. The chain joins TRBV9 to TRBJ2-7, with 9 bases lining up with TRBD1. Per germline, CDR1 SGDLS and CDR2 YYNGEE. This CDR3 region has 18 residues. In DNA form, the CDR3 reads TGTGCCAGCAGCGTAGGTCTCTGGGACAGGGATAAAAGGGACGAGCAGCACTTC. This encodes CASSVGLWDRDKRDEQHF.

The CDR3, as DNA: TGTGCCAGCAGCTTCACGGTTTCTAGCACAGATACGCAGTATTTT. It specifies CASSFTVSSTDTQYF. The chain carries TRBV5-4 and TRBJ2-3; D gene uncertain. Per germline, CDR1 SGHNT and CDR2 YYREEE (reference sequence). V was cut by 2 bases and J by 0 bases, with 10 bases left in between. The CDR3 length is 15 residues.

The rearrangement links TRBV5-1 to TRBJ2-7, with unresolved D. The germline V gene encodes CDR1 SGHRS and CDR2 YFSETQ. This CDR3 spans 11 amino acids. The V end was cut by 1 base, the J end by 7 bases, with 6 bases between. The CDR3 region has the DNA TGCGCCAGCAGCTTGAACCAGGAGCAGTACTTC. Residues: CASSLNQEQYF.

V usage is TRBV7-2 and J usage is TRBJ1-3, with D possibly TRBD1 on 5 matching bases. Germline V gene data show CDR1 as SGHTA and CDR2 as FQGNSA. The CDR3 runs 17 residues. Trimming took off 3 bases at V and 4 bases at J, with 19 bases between the two ends. Here the CDR3 reads CASSFKIGGVSGNTIYF. CDR3 nucleotide sequence: TGTGCCAGCAGCTTTAAGATCGGAGGGGTTTCGGGAAACACCATATATTTT.

The chain uses TRBV2 and TRBJ1-3, with D possibly being TRBD1 (6 bases). Looked up from germline, CDR1 is SNHLY and CDR2 is FYNNEI. The CDR3 spans 15 residues. V lost 11 bases, J lost 0 bases, and 17 bases lay in between. CDR3 DNA: TGTGCCTTCGGGGGGCAGGCCGTCTCTGGAAACACCATATATTTT. It is translated as CAFGGQAVSGNTIYF.

V usage is TRBV5-5 and J usage is TRBJ2-1; D is possibly TRBD2 (5 bases). The CDR3 sequence is 16 residues long. Between the trimmed V and J ends, which lost 6 bases and 2 bases, there was a span of 18 bases. Looked up from germline, CDR1 is SGHKS and CDR2 is YYEKEE (reference sequence). The CDR3 nucleotides read TGTGCCAGCACCCTAGAGGCACTAGGAGCCTACAATGAGCAGTTCTTC. Amino acids: CASTLEALGAYNEQFF.

The gene calls are TRBV28 and TRBJ2-3; 9 bases are shared with TRBD2. The V and J ends lost 5 bases and 1 base, in that order; junction bases with no gene match: 7. Germline loops: CDR1 MDHEN, CDR2 SYDVKM. CDR3 length: 16 residues. The CDR3 here is CASSSSGRKGTDTQYF. CDR3 sequence (DNA): TGTGCCAGCAGTAGTAGCGGGAGAAAGGGCACAGATACGCAGTATTTT.

The rearrangement links TRBV10-1 to TRBJ2-1, with 8 bases matching TRBD2. Trimming removed 5 bases from V and 0 bases from J; junction bases left unmatched: 3. CDR3 length equals 15 residues. The V gene's germline CDR1 is WNHNN and CDR2 SYGVQD (reference sequence). CDR3 sequence reads: CASSREGLSYNEQFF. In nucleotides, the CDR3 is TGCGCCAGCAGTCGGGAGGGCCTCTCCTACAATGAGCAGTTCTTC.

The V call is TRBV15, the J call TRBJ2-7; D uncertain. Germline loops: CDR1 LNHNV, CDR2 YYDKDF (reference sequence). The V and J ends lost 3 bases and 6 bases respectively, with 12 bases between them. This CDR3 has 13 residues. The CDR3, as DNA: TGTGCCACCAGCAGCTTAGGACGCGGCGAGCAGTACTTC. Residues: CATSSLGRGEQYF. The full variable domain, rest sourced from reference TRBV15 and TRBJ2-7, is DAMVIQNPRYQVTQFGKPVTLSCSQTLNHNVMYWYQQKSSQAPKLLFHYYDKDFNNEADTPDNFQSRRPNTSFCFLDIRSPGLGDTAMYLCATSSLGRGEQYFGPGTRLTVT.

The chain is built from TRBV6-5 and TRBJ2-7; no clear D. Germline CDR1 and CDR2: MNHEY and SVGAGI. V was clipped by 0 bases and J by 6 bases, with 12 bases between them. The CDR3 consists of 14 residues. The DNA for the CDR3 is TGTGCCAGCAGTTACTCCCTGGGCCCTAGCGAGCAGTACTTC. Its translation is CASSYSLGPSEQYF.

V and J are TRBV9 and TRBJ2-5, with D unclear. Germline loops: CDR1 SGDLS, CDR2 YYNGEE. Trimming took off 0 bases at V and 7 bases at J, with 13 bases between the two ends. The CDR3 contains 14 residues. In DNA, the CDR3 is TGTGCCAGCAGCGTAGGTGAGGCCATTGGGACCCAGTACTTC. Its protein is CASSVGEAIGTQYF.

The chain has TRBV5-1 and TRBJ2-7; 8 positions agree with TRBD2. J was trimmed by 0 bases and V by 4 bases; bases with no gene match: 9. Germline V gives CDR1 SGHRS, CDR2 YFSETQ. The CDR3 extends over 16 amino acids. The CDR3 nucleotides read TGCGCCAGCAGCCTCGGCGACGGGGGGGTCTCCTACGAGCAGTACTTC. Its translation: CASSLGDGGVSYEQYF.